A selection of T cell receptor beta chains follows, all from one sample in a study of radiation and T cells in renal cell carcinoma. Assay used: immunoSEQ multiplex PCR; TCRdb lists only in-frame clones, some missing. The sample lists approximately 120,000 clones, roughly 80% occurring once. The material was blood, obtained from a patient whose treatment included radiotherapy and nephrectomy. These receptors were collected from an older woman with renal cell carcinoma. Each CDR3 is given with its conserved first and last residue. Each record gives: D gene, J gene, V gene, clone size, CDR3 DNA, CDR3 protein. The D gene is left open where the match is weak. Not every row has a clone size; where given, it reads once, few, many or a size class.

>TRBD2|TRBJ2-1|TRBV28|once
TGTGCCAGCAGCAGAGAGATAGCGGGGGGGCTCACCTACAATGAGCAGTTCTTC
CASSREIAGGLTYNEQFF
>NA|TRBJ2-1|TRBV6-5|NA
TGTGCCAGCAGTGGCCACAATGAGCAGTTCTTC
CASSGHNEQFF
>NA|TRBJ1-1|TRBV6-1|NA
TGTGCCAGCAGTACCCAGTGGACTGAAGCTTTCTTT
CASSTQWTEAFF
>NA|TRBJ1-2|TRBV9|NA
TGTGCCAGCAGCGTAGAAATGGGGGCGGATGGCTACACCTTC
CASSVEMGADGYTF
>NA|TRBJ2-3|TRBV13|NA
TGTGCCAGCAGCTCCGAAGGGGAGAGTAGCACAGATACGCAGTATTTT
CASSSEGESSTDTQYF
>NA|TRBJ2-5|TRBV2|NA
TGTGCCAGCAGTCAGGACAGAAACCAAGAGACCCAGTACTTC
CASSQDRNQETQYF
>TRBD1|TRBJ1-2|TRBV5-1|NA
TGCGCCAGCAGCGCCGGGACAGCGCACGGCTACACCTTC
CASSAGTAHGYTF
>NA|TRBJ2-1|TRBV5-1|few
TGCGCCAGCAGCTTGGGAACAGAGAATGAGCAGTTCTTC
CASSLGTENEQFF
>NA|TRBJ2-3|TRBV9|NA
TGTGCCAGCAGCGCTCCCCCGGGACGGTCTCTGAATACGCAGTATTTT
CASSAPPGRSLNTQYF
>NA|TRBJ1-2|TRBV10-3|NA
TGTGCCATCAGTGGAGACAGTAACTATGGCTACACCTTC
CAISGDSNYGYTF
>TRBD1|TRBJ1-2|TRBV19|NA
TGTGCCAGTACTAGTACTTCCGGACAGGGGACTAACTATGGCTACACCTTC
CASTSTSGQGTNYGYTF
>TRBD2|TRBJ2-1|TRBV7-2|NA
TGTGCCAGCAGCTCCCCGGGACTAGCGATTTTCGAGCAGTTCTTC
CASSSPGLAIFEQFF
>TRBD1|TRBJ1-1|TRBV5-1|NA
TGCGCCAGCAGCTGGACAGGGGGAGTCACTGAAGCTTTCTTT
CASSWTGGVTEAFF
>NA|TRBJ2-2|TRBV2|NA
TGTGCCAGCACTTTCGACAGTCGAGGAACCGGGGAGCTGTTTTTT
CASTFDSRGTGELFF
>NA|TRBJ1-1|TRBV6-1|once
TGTGCCAGCAGGGCCGTGGGGGGGGTGACTGAAGCTTTCTTT
CASRAVGGVTEAFF
>NA|TRBJ1-1|TRBV19|NA
TGTGCCAGTAGTACCTCGAGGGGAAGCACTGAAGCTTTCTTT
CASSTSRGSTEAFF
>TRBD1|TRBJ1-1|TRBV18|NA
TGTGCCAGCTCACCTTTACGGGACAGTTTGAACACTGAAGCTTTCTTT
CASSPLRDSLNTEAFF
>NA|TRBJ2-5|TRBV19|NA
TGTGCCAGTAGAGATAGTGGGCGAGAGACCCAGTACTTC
CASRDSGRETQYF
>NA|TRBJ2-5|TRBV7-5|NA
TGTGCCAGAAGCTTAGTAGATGAGACCCAGTACTTC
CARSLVDETQYF
>NA|TRBJ2-5|TRBV4-1|NA
TGCGCCAGCAGCCAAGTTCCGGGGTCGGAGACCCAGTACTTC
CASSQVPGSETQYF
>NA|TRBJ2-3|TRBV7-6|NA
TGTGCCAGCAGCTTGTTTAGCCCCGAGACAGATACGCAGTATTTT
CASSLFSPETDTQYF
>NA|TRBJ2-7|TRBV9|NA
TGTGCCAGCAGCGTAGTGCCTTCCTACGAGCAGTACTTC
CASSVVPSYEQYF
>NA|TRBJ1-1|TRBV6-1|NA
TGTGCCAGCAGTGAAGGGGGTATCACTGAAGCTTTCTTT
CASSEGGITEAFF
>NA|TRBJ2-7|TRBV7-9|NA
TGTGCCAGCAGCCCGGGCCCCTACGAGCAGTACTTC
CASSPGPYEQYF
>NA|TRBJ2-5|TRBV28|NA
TGTGCCAGCAGTTTATCTGGGGTAGAGACCCAGTACTTC
CASSLSGVETQYF
>NA|TRBJ1-2|TRBV5-1|NA
TGCGCCAGCAGCCTGGTAGGTCCAGGGCTTGGCTACACCTTC
CASSLVGPGLGYTF
>TRBD2|TRBJ2-1|TRBV30|NA
TGTGCCTGGACTAGCGGGATAGCCTACAATGAGCAGTTCTTC
CAWTSGIAYNEQFF
>NA|TRBJ1-1|TRBV28|NA
TGTGCCAGCCTAATTTACGAGACGGGTGAAGCTTTCTTT
CASLIYETGEAFF
>NA|TRBJ2-6|TRBV19|NA
TGTGCCAGTAGTTATCTTCTGGGGGTGGCTGGGGCCAACGTCCTGACTTTC
CASSYLLGVAGANVLTF
>NA|TRBJ2-5|TRBV5-1|NA
TGCGCCAGCAGGGTCGGACGGGGACGTGAGACCCAGTACTTC
CASRVGRGRETQYF
>NA|TRBJ2-2|TRBV6-6|once
TGTGCCAGCAGTTACTTGTTCCCGCACGGGGAGCTGTTTTTT
CASSYLFPHGELFF
>NA|TRBJ1-1|TRBV19|NA
TGTGCCAGTATGGATTGGGTTTGGGGACCTAACACTGAAGCTTTCTTT
CASMDWVWGPNTEAFF
>TRBD1|TRBJ1-1|TRBV28|NA
TGTGCCAGCAGTCCGACAGGGATGGTCACTGAAGCTTTCTTT
CASSPTGMVTEAFF
>NA|TRBJ2-3|TRBV25-1|NA
TGTGCCAGCAGTGCCGCCTCAGGAGTACTAGGAGATACGCAGTATTTT
CASSAASGVLGDTQYF
>NA|TRBJ1-2|TRBV2|NA
TGTGCCAGCAGTAAGACAGAGAACTATGGCTACACCTTC
CASSKTENYGYTF
>TRBD1|TRBJ2-7|TRBV10-3|NA
TGTGCCATCAGTACTTTTGCCGGGACAGGGGGACCCGAGCAGTACTTC
CAISTFAGTGGPEQYF
>NA|TRBJ2-3|TRBV28|NA
TGTGCCAGCAGCAGCCATAGCACAGATACGCAGTATTTT
CASSSHSTDTQYF
>TRBD1|TRBJ2-4|TRBV7-9|few
TGTGCCAGCAGCTTAGCGACAGGGAGAAACATTCAGTACTTC
CASSLATGRNIQYF
>TRBD1|TRBJ1-2|TRBV5-4|NA
TGTGCCAGCAGCCGTGACAGGGGGGCTGGCTACACCTTC
CASSRDRGAGYTF
>TRBD2|TRBJ2-5|TRBV6-1|once
TGTGCCAGTACACTCGGGGGGAGTGAAGAGACCCAGTACTTC
CASTLGGSEETQYF
>NA|TRBJ1-2|TRBV19|NA
TGTGCCAGTAGTATAGCAGAAGAGAGTGGCTACACCTTC
CASSIAEESGYTF
>NA|TRBJ1-1|TRBV19|NA
TGTGCCAGTAGTCAATATAACACTGAAGCTTTCTTT
CASSQYNTEAFF
>NA|TRBJ2-7|TRBV7-2|NA
TGTGCCAGCAGCTTAGTGGGAGACGGGGTCTCCGAGCAGTACTTC
CASSLVGDGVSEQYF
>NA|TRBJ1-3|TRBV6-1|once
TGTGCCAGCACGGAGAGACGCTCTGGAAACACCATATATTTT
CASTERRSGNTIYF
>NA|TRBJ1-1|TRBV28|many
TGTGCCAGCAGTTTAGGGAGCCTGGGGAGGGCTTTCTTT
CASSLGSLGRAFF
>NA|TRBJ2-1|TRBV7-3|NA
TGTGCCAGCAGCACCCTTAGCGGAAGCTCCTACAATGAGCAGTTCTTC
CASSTLSGSSYNEQFF
>NA|TRBJ2-7|TRBV7-3|NA
TGTGCCAGCAGCTTTACTAGGGTGGACGAGCAGTACTTC
CASSFTRVDEQYF
>NA|TRBJ1-1|TRBV2|NA
TGTGCCAGCAAGGGCCTCTCGGAGGGGACTGAAGCTTTCTTT
CASKGLSEGTEAFF
>TRBD2|TRBJ2-7|TRBV5-1|NA
TGCGCCAGCGCATCAGGAGGGACTACCCCTGGGGAGCAGTACTTC
CASASGGTTPGEQYF
>NA|TRBJ1-5|TRBV6-6|once
TGTGCCAGCAGAAACGGGCCCTATAGCAATCAGCCCCAGCATTTT
CASRNGPYSNQPQHF
>NA|TRBJ2-7|TRBV19|NA
TGTGCCAGTAGCGGGGGCCCCTACGAGCAGTACTTC
CASSGGPYEQYF
>NA|TRBJ1-5|TRBV18|NA
TGTGCCAGCTCACCCATAGACAGCAATCAGCCCCAGCATTTT
CASSPIDSNQPQHF
>NA|TRBJ1-1|TRBV27|many
TGTGCCAGCAGTTTTAGTGGTAACAAAGGGGAAGCTTTCTTT
CASSFSGNKGEAFF